The rows below give T cell receptor beta chains drawn from one sample of a study of control samples from healthy donors and cancer patients. Produced via immunoSEQ multiplex PCR; TCRdb's table is partial and in-frame only. The table has about 270,000 clones, roughly 87% seen once. The sequenced sample consisted of PBMCs. Every receptor here comes from a woman aged 55-70 years with lung cancer. CDR3s include the opening cysteine and the closing phenylalanine or tryptophan. Each record gives: V gene, J gene, CDR3 protein.

v_call: TRBV19; j_call: TRBJ1-6; cdr3_aa: CASSTTGTANNSPLHF
v_call: TRBV3-1/TRBV3-2; j_call: TRBJ1-2; cdr3_aa: CASSQQTRGYTF
v_call: TRBV2; j_call: TRBJ2-7; cdr3_aa: CASSPNTSGSREQYF
v_call: TRBV19; j_call: TRBJ2-5; cdr3_aa: CASSTNRGETQYF
v_call: TRBV28; j_call: TRBJ2-7; cdr3_aa: CASRARGRAVNSYEQYF
v_call: TRBV2; j_call: TRBJ2-2; cdr3_aa: CASRLGLAGELFF
v_call: TRBV5-1; j_call: TRBJ2-3; cdr3_aa: CASSLVGGGTTDTQYF
v_call: TRBV7-8; j_call: TRBJ1-1; cdr3_aa: CASSSGQPNTEAFF
v_call: TRBV5-1; j_call: TRBJ2-5; cdr3_aa: CASSLLGGETQYF
v_call: TRBV5-1; j_call: TRBJ1-2; cdr3_aa: CASSIQGSNNYGYTF
v_call: TRBV11-2; j_call: TRBJ2-7; cdr3_aa: CASSLNRDNSYEQYF
v_call: TRBV5-1; j_call: TRBJ2-5; cdr3_aa: CASSLTSGRVETQYF
v_call: TRBV14; j_call: TRBJ2-7; cdr3_aa: CASRSSGSSEQYF
v_call: TRBV5-1; j_call: TRBJ2-4; cdr3_aa: CASSPPSEPINIQYF
v_call: TRBV5-1; j_call: TRBJ2-1; cdr3_aa: CASSLVGGKQFF
v_call: TRBV5-5; j_call: TRBJ2-2; cdr3_aa: CASSLAAANTGELFF
v_call: TRBV2; j_call: TRBJ1-1; cdr3_aa: CASSQTQGYTEAFF
v_call: TRBV15; j_call: TRBJ2-2; cdr3_aa: CATSMGQGETGELFF
v_call: TRBV19; j_call: TRBJ2-1; cdr3_aa: CASSTLGLAGGQRFF
v_call: TRBV5-1; j_call: TRBJ1-5; cdr3_aa: CASSLVGGGDQPQHF
v_call: TRBV6-6; j_call: TRBJ2-7; cdr3_aa: CASSYSRQGANEQYF
v_call: TRBV10-3; j_call: TRBJ2-3; cdr3_aa: CAISGLAGGGTQYF
v_call: TRBV2; j_call: TRBJ2-7; cdr3_aa: CASSEVGGGAYEQYF
v_call: TRBV6-4; j_call: TRBJ2-7; cdr3_aa: CASSAQGGNEQYF
v_call: TRBV7-9; j_call: TRBJ1-2; cdr3_aa: CASSRDGYGYTF
v_call: TRBV29-1; j_call: TRBJ2-3; cdr3_aa: CSASGVSTDTQYF
v_call: TRBV3-1/TRBV3-2; j_call: TRBJ2-5; cdr3_aa: CASSLGQGASEETQYF